The 12 T cell receptor beta chains below come from one sample, sequenced in a study of HIV-infected patients and healthy controls. Follow-up blood was drawn about 14 weeks, roughly three months, after antiretroviral therapy began. All unsorted peripheral T cells were captured because whole blood was used without fractionation. Alpha and beta constant-region primers primed reverse transcription of about 0.5 ug RNA. Separate chain-specific third strand synthesis with multiplexing indices produced the alpha and beta libraries. TCRdb reprocessed the 5' RACE reads with MiXCR, giving one entry per CDR3 protein. Of some 20,000 distinct CDR3 sequences listed, 8.5% are singletons. The material was blood, obtained during antiretroviral therapy. These receptors originate from an adult with HIV infection.

This clonotype rates as medium-sized. The chain carries TRBV2 and TRBJ1-4; 8 bases are a match to TRBD1. There are 14 residues in the CDR3. V was clipped by 6 bases and J by 8 bases; unmatched bases: 8. CDR1 SNHLY and CDR2 FYNNEI come from the germline V gene. The CDR3 sequence is CASSPDRVFEKLFF. CDR3 nucleotides: TGTGCCAGCAGCCCGGACAGGGTATTCGAAAAACTGTTTTTT.

There are many counts of this clonotype. V gene TRBV6-6 combines with J gene TRBJ1-2; no reliable D call. The V end was cut by 7 bases, the J end by 5 bases, with 17 bases between. CDR3 length: 14 amino acids. CDR1 and CDR2 from the germline V gene are MNHNY and SVGAGI (reference sequence). This CDR3 reads CASTPNGDRYGYTF. The CDR3 region has the DNA TGTGCCAGCACCCCGAACGGGGATCGGTATGGCTACACCTTC.

Ten or more counts support this clonotype. CDR3 sequence reads: CASSQSGSSNQPQHF. The CDR3 coding sequence is TGTGCCAGCTCGCAGAGCGGCTCTAGCAATCAGCCCCAGCATTTT. V gene TRBV2 combines with J gene TRBJ1-5, with D uncertain. V shed 8 bases and J shed 0 bases, with 14 bases lying between them. CDR1 and CDR2 (germline): SNHLY, FYNNEI. The CDR3 is 15 amino acids.

This clonotype showed up many times. This chain links TRBV11-2 with TRBJ1-1; possible D gene TRBD1, 6 bases. CDR1 and CDR2 (germline): SGHAT, FQNNGV. The V gene lost 5 bases and the J gene lost 6 bases, with 25 bases spanning the gap. The CDR3 contains 17 residues. DNA of the CDR3: TGTGCCAGCAGCCCCAACAGGGTAGGAGGGCTACCCTCTGAAGCTTTCTTT. Protein sequence: CASSPNRVGGLPSEAFF.

This clonotype came up many times. This chain links TRBV28 with TRBJ2-1, with 8 nucleotides matching TRBD1. Germline loops: CDR1 MDHEN, CDR2 SYDVKM. The CDR3 consists of 17 residues. Losses at the gene ends were 4 bases for V and 3 bases for J; bases not matched to a gene: 11. DNA for the CDR3: TGTGCCAGCAGTTGGGGGACAGGTCGGGGTAACTACAATGAGCAGTTCTTC. Translating it yields CASSWGTGRGNYNEQFF.

There are many counts of this clonotype. The V gene is TRBV2, the J gene TRBJ2-3; no clear D. Trimming took off 3 bases at V and 0 bases at J, with 10 bases between the two ends. Germline CDR1 SNHLY, CDR2 FYNNEI. The CDR3 loop spans 15 amino acids. CDR3 coding DNA: TGTGCCAGCAGTGAGGTACCCCGAAGCACAGATACGCAGTATTTT. It is translated as CASSEVPRSTDTQYF.

At least ten counts were recorded for this clonotype. The chain carries TRBV29-1 and TRBJ2-4; perhaps D is TRBD1 or TRBD2 (5 bases each). With 1 base removed from V and 0 bases from J, the gap between germline ends came to 7 bases. The CDR3 loop spans 14 amino acids. CDR1 and CDR2 from the germline V gene are SQVTM and ANQGSEA. The CDR3 DNA follows: TGCAGCGTTGAAGGGGACCCAGCCAAAAACATTCAGTACTTC. It specifies CSVEGDPAKNIQYF.

V and J are TRBV27 and TRBJ1-6; 10 bases match TRBD1. The CDR3 extends over 15 amino acids. Per the germline V gene, CDR1 is MNHEY and CDR2 is SMNVEV (reference sequence). V lost 4 bases to trimming and J lost 10 bases; unmatched junction nucleotides: 7. CDR3 loop: CASSSAGQGQSPLHF. The CDR3 DNA reads as TGTGCCAGCAGTTCGGCGGGACAGGGGCAGTCACCCCTCCACTTT.

There are many counts of this clonotype. The chain uses TRBV30 and TRBJ2-1, with a tentative D call TRBD2 (5 bases). With 2 bases removed from V and 8 bases from J, the gap between germline ends came to 16 bases. The V gene's germline CDR1 is GTSNPN and CDR2 SVGIG (reference sequence). CDR3 size: 14 residues. For the CDR3, the DNA is TGTGCCTGGAGTTGGTCTAGCTGGGGAGATGAGCAGTTCTTC. Residues: CAWSWSSWGDEQFF.

DNA for the CDR3: TGTGCCAGCAGTTACGGACCGGGATTAAAGAACACCATATATTTT. As protein: CASSYGPGLKNTIYF. The rearrangement links TRBV6-6 to TRBJ1-3; D uncertain. CDR1 is MNHNY, CDR2 SVGAGI, per germline (reference sequence). CDR3 size: 15 residues. Between the trimmed V and J ends, which lost 2 bases and 7 bases, there was a span of 15 bases.

This chain links TRBV29-1 with TRBJ2-5; 8 positions match TRBD1. The germline V gene encodes CDR1 SQVTM and CDR2 ANQGSEA. This CDR3 region has 14 residues. The CDR3 loop is CSVARQGLSETQYF. In DNA form, the CDR3 reads TGCAGTGTGGCCCGACAGGGGTTGTCGGAGACCCAGTACTTC.

This clonotype was counted ten times or more. As DNA, the CDR3 is TGTGCCAGTAGCCTACTCGGGGGGTCGCGGGAGACCCAGTACTTC. This translates into CASSLLGGSRETQYF. This chain joins TRBV19 and TRBJ2-5; 7 positions agree with TRBD2. There are 15 residues in the CDR3. Germline CDR1 and CDR2: LNHDA and SQIVND (reference sequence). V lost 6 bases and J lost 5; bases outside the gene matches: 12.